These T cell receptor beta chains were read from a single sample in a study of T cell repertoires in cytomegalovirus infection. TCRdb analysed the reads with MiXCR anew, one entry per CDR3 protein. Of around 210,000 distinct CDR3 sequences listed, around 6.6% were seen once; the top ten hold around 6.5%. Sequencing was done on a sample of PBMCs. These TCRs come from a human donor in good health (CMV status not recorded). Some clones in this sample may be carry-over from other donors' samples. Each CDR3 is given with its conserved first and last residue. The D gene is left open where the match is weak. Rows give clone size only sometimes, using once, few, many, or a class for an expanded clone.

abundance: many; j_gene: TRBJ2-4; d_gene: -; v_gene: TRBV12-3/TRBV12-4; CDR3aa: CASLDGVAKNIQYF; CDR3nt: TGTGCCAGCTTGGACGGAGTAGCCAAAAACATTCAGTACTTC
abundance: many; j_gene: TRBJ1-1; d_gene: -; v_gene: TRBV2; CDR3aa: CASSERRRQQMNTEAFF; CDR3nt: TGTGCCAGCAGTGAAAGGCGGAGACAGCAAATGAACACTGAAGCTTTCTTT
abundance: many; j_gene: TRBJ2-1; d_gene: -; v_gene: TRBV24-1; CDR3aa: CATSAAGFPDNEQFF; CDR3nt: TGTGCCACCAGTGCCGCCGGGTTCCCCGACAATGAGCAGTTCTTC
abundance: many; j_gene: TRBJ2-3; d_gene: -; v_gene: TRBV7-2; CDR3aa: CASSLALASDTQYF; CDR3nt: TGTGCCAGCAGCTTAGCGCTCGCGTCAGATACGCAGTATTTT
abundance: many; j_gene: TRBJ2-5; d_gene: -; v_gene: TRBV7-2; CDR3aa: CASSPFGRGMAGIQETQYF; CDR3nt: TGTGCCAGCAGCCCCTTTGGTAGGGGGATGGCAGGGATTCAGGAGACCCAGTACTTC
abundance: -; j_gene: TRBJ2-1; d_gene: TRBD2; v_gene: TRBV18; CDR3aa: CASSPLGGGAGSEQFF; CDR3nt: TGTGCCAGCTCACCCCTGGGCGGGGGAGCCGGGAGTGAGCAGTTCTTC
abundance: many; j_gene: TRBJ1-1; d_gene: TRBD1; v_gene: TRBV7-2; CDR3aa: CASSLTGTGGQDTEAFF; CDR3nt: TGTGCCAGCAGCTTAACCGGGACAGGGGGCCAGGACACTGAAGCTTTCTTT
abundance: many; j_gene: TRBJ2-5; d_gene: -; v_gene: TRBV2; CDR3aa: CASSDSQAEETQYF; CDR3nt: TGTGCCAGCAGTGACTCCCAGGCGGAAGAGACCCAGTACTTC
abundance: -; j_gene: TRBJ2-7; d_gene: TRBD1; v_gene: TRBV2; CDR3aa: CATEPGQGMHEQYF; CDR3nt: TGTGCCACAGAACCGGGACAGGGGATGCACGAGCAGTACTTC
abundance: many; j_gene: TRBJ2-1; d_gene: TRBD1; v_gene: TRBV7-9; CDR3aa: CASSSRQDRALGNEQFF; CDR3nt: TGTGCCAGCAGCTCACGGCAGGACAGGGCTTTGGGCAATGAGCAGTTCTTC
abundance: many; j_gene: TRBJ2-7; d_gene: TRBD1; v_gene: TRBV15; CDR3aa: CATSRAWGQRGYEQYF; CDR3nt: TGTGCCACCAGCAGAGCGTGGGGACAGAGGGGCTACGAGCAGTACTTC
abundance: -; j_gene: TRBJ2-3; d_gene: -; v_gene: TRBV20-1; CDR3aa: CSARARVDTQYF; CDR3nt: TGCAGTGCTAGGGCCAGGGTGGATACGCAGTATTTT
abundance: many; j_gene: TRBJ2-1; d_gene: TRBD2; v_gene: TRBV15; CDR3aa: CATSRIAGGGNEQFF; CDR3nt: TGTGCCACCAGCAGAATAGCGGGGGGCGGAAATGAGCAGTTCTTC
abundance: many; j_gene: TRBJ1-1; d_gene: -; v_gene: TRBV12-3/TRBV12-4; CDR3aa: CASSLRWTLPAAFF; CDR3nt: TGTGCCAGCAGTTTAAGATGGACCCTGCCGGCGGCTTTCTTT
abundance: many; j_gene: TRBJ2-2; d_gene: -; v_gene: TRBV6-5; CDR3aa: CASSYRRGTGELFF; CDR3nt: TGTGCCAGCAGTTACAGAAGAGGCACCGGGGAGCTGTTTTTT
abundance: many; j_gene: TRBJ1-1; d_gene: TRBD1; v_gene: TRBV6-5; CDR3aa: CASRTTGVRTEAFF; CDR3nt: TGTGCCAGCAGAACTACAGGGGTGCGCACTGAAGCTTTCTTT
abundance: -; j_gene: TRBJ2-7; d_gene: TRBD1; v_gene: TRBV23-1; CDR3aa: CASTQDRSHEQYF; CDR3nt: TGCGCCAGCACCCAGGACAGGTCCCACGAGCAGTACTTC
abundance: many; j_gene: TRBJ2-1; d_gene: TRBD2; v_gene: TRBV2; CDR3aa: CASSEARVSGGANEQFF; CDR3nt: TGTGCCAGCAGTGAAGCAAGGGTGAGCGGGGGGGCCAATGAGCAGTTCTTC
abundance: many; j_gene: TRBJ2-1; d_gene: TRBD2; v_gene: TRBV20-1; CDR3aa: CSARGLGGVRNEQFF; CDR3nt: TGCAGTGCTAGAGGGTTGGGGGGGGTGAGGAATGAGCAGTTCTTC
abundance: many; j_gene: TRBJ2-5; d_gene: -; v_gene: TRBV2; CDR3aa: CASSGAGLSQYF; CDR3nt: TGTGCCAGCAGTGGTGCAGGATTGTCCCAGTACTTC
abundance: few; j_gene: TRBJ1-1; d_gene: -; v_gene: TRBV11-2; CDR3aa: CASSYSPFTRGGSEAFF; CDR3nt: TGTGCCAGCAGCTACTCCCCTTTTACCAGGGGTGGATCTGAAGCTTTCTTT
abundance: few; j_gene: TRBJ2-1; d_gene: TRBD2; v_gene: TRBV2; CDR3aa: CASGSPGGGSRNEQFF; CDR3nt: TGTGCCAGCGGATCCCCGGGGGGAGGAAGTAGAAATGAGCAGTTCTTC
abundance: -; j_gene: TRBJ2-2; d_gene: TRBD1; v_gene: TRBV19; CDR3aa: CASMTGPTGELFF; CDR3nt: TGTGCCAGTATGACAGGGCCCACCGGGGAGCTGTTTTTT
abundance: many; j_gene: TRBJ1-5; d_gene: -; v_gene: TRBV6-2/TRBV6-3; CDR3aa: CASSYSGLNNQPQHF; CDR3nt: TGTGCCAGCAGTTACTCCGGACTGAACAATCAGCCCCAGCATTTT
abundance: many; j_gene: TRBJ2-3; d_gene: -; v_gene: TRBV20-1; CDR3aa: CRAGISTDTQYF; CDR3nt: TGCAGGGCGGGGATTAGCACAGATACGCAGTATTTT
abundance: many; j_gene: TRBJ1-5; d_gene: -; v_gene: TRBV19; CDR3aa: CASSISNQGNNQPQHF; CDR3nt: TGTGCCAGTAGTATATCCAATCAGGGCAACAATCAGCCCCAGCATTTT
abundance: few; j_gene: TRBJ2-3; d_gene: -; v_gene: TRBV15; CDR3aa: CATSRGVVGNTQYF; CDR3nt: TGTGCCACCAGCCGAGGGGTCGTCGGGAATACGCAGTATTTT
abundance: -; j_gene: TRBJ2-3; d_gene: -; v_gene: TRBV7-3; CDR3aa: CASSPSTALGLTDTQYF; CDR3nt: TGTGCCAGCAGCCCCTCGACAGCCTTGGGTCTCACAGATACGCAGTATTTT
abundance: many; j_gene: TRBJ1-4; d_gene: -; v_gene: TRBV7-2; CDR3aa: CASSFRGSNEKLFF; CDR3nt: TGTGCCAGCAGCTTTCGGGGAAGTAACGAAAAACTGTTTTTT
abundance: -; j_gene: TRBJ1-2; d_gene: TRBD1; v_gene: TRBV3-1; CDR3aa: CASSQGQTEYGYTF; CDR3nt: TGTGCCAGCAGCCAGGGACAGACTGAATATGGCTACACCTTC
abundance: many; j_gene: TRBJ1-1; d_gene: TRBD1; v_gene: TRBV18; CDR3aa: CASSPSRDRGEAFF; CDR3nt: TGTGCCAGCTCACCCAGTCGGGACAGGGGGGAAGCTTTCTTT
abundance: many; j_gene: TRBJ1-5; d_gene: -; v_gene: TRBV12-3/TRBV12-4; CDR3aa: CASSYSPDQPQHF; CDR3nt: TGTGCCAGCAGTTACAGCCCCGATCAGCCCCAGCATTTT
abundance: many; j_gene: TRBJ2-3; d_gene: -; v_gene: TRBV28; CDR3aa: CASSVPGSSSFVPSLYF; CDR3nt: TGTGCCAGCAGTGTACCCGGTTCTAGCAGTTTCGTGCCATCCTTGTATTTT
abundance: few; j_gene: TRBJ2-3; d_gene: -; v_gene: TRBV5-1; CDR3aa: CASSLEPGSDTQYF; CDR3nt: TGCGCCAGCAGCTTGGAACCGGGCAGCGATACGCAGTATTTT
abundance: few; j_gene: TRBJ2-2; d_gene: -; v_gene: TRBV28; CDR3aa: CASSATRVTGELFF; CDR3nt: TGTGCCAGCAGTGCCACCAGGGTGACCGGGGAGCTGTTTTTT
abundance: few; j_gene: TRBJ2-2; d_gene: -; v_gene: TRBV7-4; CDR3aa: CASSLMNQITGELFF; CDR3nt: TGTGCCAGCAGCTTAATGAACCAAATCACCGGGGAGCTGTTTTTT
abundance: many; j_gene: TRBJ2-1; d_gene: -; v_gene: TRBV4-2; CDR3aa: CASSRPRSGDGEQFF; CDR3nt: TGTGCCAGCAGCCGACCACGATCGGGGGACGGTGAGCAGTTCTTC
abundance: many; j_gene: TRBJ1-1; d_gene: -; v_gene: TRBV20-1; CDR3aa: CSVAYPGQLNTEAFF; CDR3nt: TGCAGTGTTGCCTACCCCGGACAGTTGAACACTGAAGCTTTCTTT
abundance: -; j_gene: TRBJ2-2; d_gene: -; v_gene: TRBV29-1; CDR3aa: CSVAEGRNTGELFF; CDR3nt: TGCAGCGTAGCCGAGGGTCGGAACACCGGGGAGCTGTTTTTT
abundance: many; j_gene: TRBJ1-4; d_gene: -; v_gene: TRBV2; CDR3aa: CASSSLEGYGKLFF; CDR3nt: TGTGCCAGCAGTTCGTTGGAAGGTTATGGAAAACTGTTTTTT
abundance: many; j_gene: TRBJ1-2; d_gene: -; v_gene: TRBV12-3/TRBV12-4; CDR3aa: CASSFYRGSGNYGYTF; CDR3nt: TGTGCCAGCAGTTTTTACCGGGGATCAGGCAACTATGGCTACACCTTC
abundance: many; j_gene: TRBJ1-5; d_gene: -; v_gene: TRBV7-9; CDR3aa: CASSLARGLLGVQPQHF; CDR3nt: TGTGCCAGCAGCTTAGCAAGGGGGTTGCTTGGAGTTCAGCCCCAGCATTTT
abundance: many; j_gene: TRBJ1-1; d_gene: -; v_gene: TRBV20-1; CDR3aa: CSATGGVNTEAFF; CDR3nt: TGCAGTGCTACGGGGGGGGTTAACACTGAAGCTTTCTTT
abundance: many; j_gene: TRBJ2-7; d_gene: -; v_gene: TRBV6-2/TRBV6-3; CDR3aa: CASSGRGEVGTYEQYF; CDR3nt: TGTGCCAGCAGTGGCCGAGGGGAGGTAGGCACCTACGAGCAGTACTTC
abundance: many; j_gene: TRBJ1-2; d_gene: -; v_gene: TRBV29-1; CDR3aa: CSVDTGGSYTF; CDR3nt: TGCAGCGTTGATACGGGCGGGAGCTACACCTTC
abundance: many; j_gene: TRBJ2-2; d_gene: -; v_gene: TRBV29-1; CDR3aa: CSVAQPNTGELFF; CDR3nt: TGCAGCGTTGCACAGCCGAACACCGGGGAGCTGTTTTTT
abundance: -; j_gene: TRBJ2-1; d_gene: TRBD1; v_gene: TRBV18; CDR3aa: CASSYITPGQGSNEQFF; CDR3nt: TGTGCCAGCTCATATATTACTCCGGGACAGGGGTCAAATGAGCAGTTCTTC
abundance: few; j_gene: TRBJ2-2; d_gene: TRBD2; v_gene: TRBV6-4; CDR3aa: CASSVGLADNTGELFF; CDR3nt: TGTGCCAGCAGTGTAGGGCTAGCGGACAACACCGGGGAGCTGTTTTTT
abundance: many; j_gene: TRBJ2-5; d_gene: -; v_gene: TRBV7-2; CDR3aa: CASSPDSFGALRTQYF; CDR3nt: TGTGCCAGCAGCCCGGACAGTTTCGGGGCGCTCCGAACCCAGTACTTC
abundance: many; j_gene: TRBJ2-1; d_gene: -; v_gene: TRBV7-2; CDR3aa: CASRRTAYNEQFF; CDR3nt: TGTGCCAGCAGGAGGACAGCCTACAATGAGCAGTTCTTC
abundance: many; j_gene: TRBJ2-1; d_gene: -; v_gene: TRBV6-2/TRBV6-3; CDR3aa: CASSLHREDEFF; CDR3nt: TGTGCCAGCAGTCTTCACAGGGAGGATGAGTTCTTC
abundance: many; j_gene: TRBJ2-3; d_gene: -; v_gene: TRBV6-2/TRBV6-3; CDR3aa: CASSQPLTHTQYF; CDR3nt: TGTGCCAGCAGCCAACCACTAACCCATACGCAGTATTTT
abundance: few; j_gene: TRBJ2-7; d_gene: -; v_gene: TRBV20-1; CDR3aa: CSATADDYEQYF; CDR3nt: TGCAGTGCTACGGCAGACGACTACGAGCAGTACTTC
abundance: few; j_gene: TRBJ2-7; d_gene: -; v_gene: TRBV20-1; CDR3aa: CSARAPQHYEQYF; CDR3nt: TGCAGTGCTAGAGCCCCCCAGCACTACGAGCAGTACTTC
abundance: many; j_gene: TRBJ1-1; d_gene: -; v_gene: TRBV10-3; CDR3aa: CAISGGTDRFEAFF; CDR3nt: TGTGCCATCAGTGGGGGGACTGACCGGTTTGAAGCTTTCTTT
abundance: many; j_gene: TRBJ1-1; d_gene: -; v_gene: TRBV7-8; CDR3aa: CASSLYATGNTEAFF; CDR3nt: TGTGCCAGCAGCTTATATGCTACAGGGAACACTGAAGCTTTCTTT